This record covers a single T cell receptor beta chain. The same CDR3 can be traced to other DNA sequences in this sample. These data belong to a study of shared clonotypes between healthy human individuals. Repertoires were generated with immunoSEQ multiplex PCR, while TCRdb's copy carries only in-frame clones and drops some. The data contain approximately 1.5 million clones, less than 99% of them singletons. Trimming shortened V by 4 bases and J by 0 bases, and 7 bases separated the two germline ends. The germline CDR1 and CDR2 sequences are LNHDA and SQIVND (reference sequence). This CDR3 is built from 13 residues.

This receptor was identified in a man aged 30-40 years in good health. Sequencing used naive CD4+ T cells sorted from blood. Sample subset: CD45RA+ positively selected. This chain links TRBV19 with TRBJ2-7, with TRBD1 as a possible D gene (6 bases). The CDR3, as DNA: TGTGCCAGTAGTACACAGGGCTCCTACGAGCAGTACTTC. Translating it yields CASSTQGSYEQYF.